This is a list of T cell receptor beta chains from one sample in a study of response to subunit inactivated influenza vaccine. Via MiXCR, TCRdb re-called the RT-PCR reads, giving one row per CDR3 protein. This sample has hundreds of thousands of distinct CDR3 sequences, with around a sixth found just once. The sample here was PBMCs from blood, taken 11 to 12 days after vaccination. These receptors originate from a man aged 50 to 60 who received an inactivated influenza vaccine. CDR3s include the opening cysteine and the closing phenylalanine or tryptophan. The D gene is left open where the match is weak. Clone size is not always given. Where it is, it says once, few, many or a class for expanded clones.

clone size,D gene,J gene,V gene,CDR3 DNA,CDR3 protein
NA,NA,TRBJ2-7,TRBV7-6,TGTGCCAGCAGCTTACTTCCAGGGGTGTACGAGCAGTACTTC,CASSLLPGVYEQYF
few,TRBD2,TRBJ2-7,TRBV12-3/TRBV12-4,TGTGCCAGCAGCCCAGGACTAGCGGGAGGGGACTACGAGCAGTACTTC,CASSPGLAGGDYEQYF
few,NA,TRBJ2-2,TRBV4-3,TGCGCCAGCAGCCAAGATTGGGGACTGAACACCGGGGAGCTGTTTTTT,CASSQDWGLNTGELFF
NA,TRBD2,TRBJ2-4,TRBV4-1,TGCGCCAGCAGCCCAACCAGAAGCGGGGGACTAGCCAAAAACATTCAGTACTTC,CASSPTRSGGLAKNIQYF
few,NA,TRBJ2-4,TRBV11-2,TGTGCCAGCAGCTTAGGGTCGGCAGTAGCCAAAAACATTCAGTACTTC,CASSLGSAVAKNIQYF
few,TRBD1,TRBJ1-1,TRBV27,TGTGCCAGCAGTTTTAGGGGGACAGAGAACACTGAAGCTTTCTTT,CASSFRGTENTEAFF
few,NA,TRBJ2-1,TRBV9,TGTGCCAGCAGCGGGGATGGATCCTACAATGAGCAGTTCTTC,CASSGDGSYNEQFF
few,NA,TRBJ2-7,TRBV25-1,TGTGCCAGCAGTGACGGGGGGACACTATCCTACGAGCAGTACTTC,CASSDGGTLSYEQYF
few,TRBD2,TRBJ2-1,TRBV12-3/TRBV12-4,TGTGCCAGCAGTCCACTCGGACTAGCGGGAATGGCTGAGCAGTTCTTC,CASSPLGLAGMAEQFF
many,NA,TRBJ2-1,TRBV7-8,TGTGCCAGCAGCGCCGTCTTAATGAGCTCCTACAATGAGCAGTTCTTC,CASSAVLMSSYNEQFF
once,NA,TRBJ1-1,TRBV6-6,TGTGCCACTCTGGACAGTTGGTACACTGAAGCTTTCTTT,CATLDSWYTEAFF
few,NA,TRBJ2-1,TRBV12-3/TRBV12-4,TGTGCCAGCAGTCCCACTAGTGGACATGAGCAGTTCTTC,CASSPTSGHEQFF
few,TRBD1,TRBJ2-5,TRBV10-3,TGTGCCATCAAAACCGTCGGACAGGGGATTCGAGAGACCCAGTACTTC,CAIKTVGQGIRETQYF
NA,TRBD1,TRBJ1-4,TRBV7-8,TGTGCCAGCAGCGCCAGGGGGCTTAGTGAAAAACTGTTTTTT,CASSARGLSEKLFF
NA,TRBD1,TRBJ1-1,TRBV4-2,TGTGCCAGCAGCCAACGGGCAGGGGGCATGAACACTGAAGCTTTCTTT,CASSQRAGGMNTEAFF
few,NA,TRBJ2-3,TRBV5-1,TGCGCCAGCAAAAAGTTAGGCCTAGTTACAGATACGCAGTATTTT,CASKKLGLVTDTQYF
NA,NA,TRBJ2-4,TRBV7-9,TGTGCCAGCAGCTTAGAGGCAGGCGCCTTAGCCAAAAACATTCAGTACTTC,CASSLEAGALAKNIQYF
NA,NA,TRBJ1-3,TRBV4-3,TGCGCCAGCAGCCAAGAGGCCAGCTCTGGAAACACCATATATTTT,CASSQEASSGNTIYF
few,NA,TRBJ1-5,TRBV28,TGTGCCAGCAGTTTATTCGATACTATGAATCAGCCCCAGCATTTT,CASSLFDTMNQPQHF
NA,NA,TRBJ1-4,TRBV5-6,TGTGCCAGCAGGGGGCGACAGCGGGGAGAAAAACTGTTTTTT,CASRGRQRGEKLFF
once,TRBD1,TRBJ1-2,TRBV6-1,TGTGCCAGCAGACCTCCGACAGGGCACTATGGCTACACCTTC,CASRPPTGHYGYTF
NA,NA,TRBJ2-3,TRBV10-3,TGTGCCATCAGTGAGCCATCGGGACAAGGGGGGTCAGATACGCAGTATTTT,CAISEPSGQGGSDTQYF
many,NA,TRBJ2-2,TRBV4-3,TGCGCCAGCAGCCAAGACCTCCGGGGCCCGAACACCGGGGAGCTGTTTTTT,CASSQDLRGPNTGELFF
few,TRBD1,TRBJ1-1,TRBV6-1,TGTGCCAGCAGACCATTTTGGACAGGGACCACTGAAGCTTTCTTT,CASRPFWTGTTEAFF